This passage covers 5 T cell receptor beta chains from one sample sequenced in a study of T-cell memory formation after mild COVID-19. TCRdb reprocessed the 5' RACE reads with MiXCR, giving one entry per CDR3 protein. The sample has more than 250,000 distinct CDR3 sequences, approximately 16% seen once. The sequencing sample was made of PBMCs or a T cell subset sorted from them (not recorded which). The receptors derive from a man between 18 and 35 years old who had mild COVID-19 (a few samples of this study predate the infection). Cell type and time point are not known.

The chain uses TRBV28 and TRBJ2-1; D gene uncertain. Trimming cost V 0 bases and J 8 bases, with 8 bases left between them. CDR1 is MDHEN, CDR2 SYDVKM, per germline. This CDR3 spans 13 amino acids. CDR3 in DNA: TGTGCCAGCAGTTTATGGGGTAACGATGAGCAGTTCTTC. This encodes CASSLWGNDEQFF.

This chain uses TRBV5-1 with TRBJ1-5, with a tentative D call TRBD1 (6 bases). The V gene lost 7 bases and the J gene lost 5 bases, with 13 bases spanning the gap. The CDR3 has 13 amino acids. CDR1 and CDR2 from the germline V gene are SGHRS and YFSETQ. The CDR3 bases are TGCGCCAGCTCGACAGGTCGGGATCAGCCCCAGCATTTT. This encodes CASSTGRDQPQHF.

This clonotype came up a few times. V gene TRBV4-1 combines with J gene TRBJ2-3; 12 positions match TRBD2. The CDR3 runs 17 residues. The trim removed 0 bases at V and 2 bases at J, leaving 3 bases unmatched. Germline V gene sequence: CDR1 MGHRA, CDR2 YSYEKL. The CDR3 bases are TGCGCCAGCAGCCAAGAGTGGACTAGCGGGAACACAGATACGCAGTATTTT. Residues: CASSQEWTSGNTDTQYF.

In this sample, this clonotype turned up a few times. The rearrangement uses TRBV5-1 and TRBJ2-5, with a weak D call TRBD2 (6 bases). V dropped 3 bases and J dropped 5 bases, with 14 bases sitting between them. This CDR3 has 14 amino acids. The germline gives CDR1 SGHRS, CDR2 YFSETQ. The CDR3 protein is CASSWSSAAETQYF. CDR3 nucleotide sequence: TGCGCCAGCAGCTGGTCTAGCGCTGCGGAGACCCAGTACTTC.

This clonotype was recorded a few times. The chain couples TRBV7-9 to TRBJ1-5; D gene ambiguous. Trimming pared 3 bases from V and 7 bases from J, leaving 13 bases between. The CDR3 is 14 residues long. Germline V lookup: CDR1 SEHNR, CDR2 FQNEAQ (reference sequence). DNA for the CDR3: TGTGCCAGCAGCTTTGGAGGGCACGGGCAGCCCCAGCATTTT. This codes for CASSFGGHGQPQHF. Variable domain in full (rest from reference TRBV7-9 and TRBJ1-5): DTGVSQNPRHKITKRGQNVTFRCDPISEHNRLYWYRQTLGQGPEFLTYFQNEAQLEKSRLLSDRFSAERPKGSFSTLEIQRTEQGDSAMYLCASSFGGHGQPQHFGDGTRLSIL.